This TCR beta chain came from a study of T cell clonality in common variable immunodeficiency (dated by TCRdb to between 2015 and 2017). According to the germline V gene (reference sequence), CDR1 reads DFQATT and CDR2 reads SNEGSKA. There are 13 amino acids in the CDR3, from cysteine to phenylalanine inclusive. The CDR3 was read in part: 30 bases, with the frame set at base 1. There are many counts of this clone. Its antigen specificity is not known. At one end, the junction sequence differs from germline, possibly due to a read error. The read ends 3 residues early relative to the CDR3; the germline J gene fills the gap. Most CVID patients and most healthy controls were of Caucasian heritage. Heparinized peripheral whole blood samples of roughly 5 to 8 ml were obtained from each donor. Genomic DNA from adults with common variable immune deficiency (CVID) and from healthy adult controls was used for sequencing of TCRbeta CDR3 repertoires. A total of some 22 healthy adult volunteers (approximately 12 female and 10 or so male; age range roughly 23 to 70 years, mean age about 31) were included in the control group. Diluted blood was density-centrifuged over Hypaque 1077 or Ficoll-Paque to isolate peripheral blood mononuclear cells. Genomic DNA was obtained from unsorted mononuclear cells using either Qiagen column purification or a centrifugation-based method.

CVID samples and control samples contributed equivalent amounts of genomic DNA as sequencing input. For every sample, a 60 bp segment covering the rearranged TCRbeta CDR3 region was amplified and then sequenced. The immunoSEQ assay, a bias-corrected multiplex PCR combined with high-throughput sequencing, was used to amplify TCRbeta. For the original study's pipeline: Every unique nucleotide sequence counted as a clone and was annotated with V, D and J genes, copy number and frequency. Sequences were labeled productive if in frame, and non-productive if out of frame or containing stop codons. As previously described, Shannon's entropy was used to calculate clonality. Mean CDR3 Kyte-Doolittle hydropathy was derived from the predicted amino acid sequences of productive clones. Scaled V gene usage was hierarchically clustered using Manhattan distance and complete linkage with the R hclust function. Clone sharing by CDR3 amino acid sequence was assessed by resampling 12 repertoires per group over 100 rounds. The repertoires were searched for 60 to 70 published EBV-specific TCRbeta sequences and almost 250 published CMV-specific TCRbeta sequences. Analysis left out a couple of CVID samples that produced under 10,000 sequences, so 45 or so CVID repertoires remained. TCRdb re-hosts the immuneACCESS table, in-frame sequences only. Its copies lack some clones; in the studies checked, an unresolved V gene accounts for under half of them, and the cause for the rest is not known. The V and J calls and clone size were taken over from that table, and D and trimming were inferred from the DNA. This sample contains about 52,000 clones, none of which is a singleton. Of the sample, about 1.7% falls within the top ten clones.

The study at large found these results: CVID TCRbeta sequences were reported to have fewer deletions and N-nucleotide insertions and to lack highly modified clones with 13 or more V deletions. Fewer TCRbeta clones were shared among CVID subjects than among healthy controls (p < 0.0001). Despite equal DNA input, controls averaged roughly 80,000 unique sequences per sample versus roughly 30,000 in CVID samples. Correlations of repertoire features with clinical complications were constrained by heterogeneity among patients within the CVID cohort. According to the authors, finding the cause of the higher clonality in CVID would require sequencing the repertoires of T cell subpopulations. TCRbeta clonality was higher in CVID subjects than in healthy controls (t-test p = 0.018), and the increase was most characteristic of about a third of subjects.

This receptor chain uses TRBV20-1 and TRBJ2-4, with 7 junctional bases fitting TRBD1. The material sequenced was peripheral blood mononuclear cells. This TCR came from a person aged 18 to 75 in good health. The CDR3 protein is CSAGDRENQPQYF. The part of the CDR3 DNA that was read is TGCAGTGCTGGAGACAGGGAAAATCAGCCT.